This T cell receptor (beta chain) was captured in a study of blood T cell repertoires in COVID-19 (dated by TCRdb to the early 2020s). Background on the whole study: The collaborator samples originated in the United States, Italy and Spain and spanned the acute and convalescent phases of COVID-19. Samples came from the ongoing ImmuneRACE study (first 160 participants) plus 1,254 subjects from 6 global collaborators. A de-identified subject ID, COVID-19 status, age in years and sex were almost always included in the sample metadata. Subjects who had been exposed to COVID-19, were actively infected with it, or had recovered from it provided the deeply sampled blood TCRbeta repertoires that made up the dataset. Where HLA class I and class II types were available, the types were taken from metadata supplied by the sample provider, not from assay-based typing. The material from the prospective study consisted of cDNA or gDNA derived from T cells, B-cell-depleted T cells, or PBMCs. The repertoires were made available in a free public database intended to serve as a resource for research on the immune response to SARS-CoV-2. General findings and caveats noted by the study authors: Clinical and demographic metadata were provided uncurated, with the amount varying by source and participant.

TCRbeta CDR3 regions were amplified from genomic DNA using the immunoSEQ Assay, a bias-controlled multiplex PCR. The paper's processing steps were these. The number of nucleated cells in each sample was estimated by amplification of reference gene primers within the assay. Sequence reads were collapsed and filtered to measure the absolute abundance of every unique TCRbeta CDR3 rearrangement. For each sample, productive Simpson clonality was calculated by taking the square root of Simpson's diversity index across productive rearrangements. TCRdb took over this immuneACCESS table, retaining in-frame rearrangements with V and J assigned. Such tables are incomplete; in checked studies, under half of the missing clones stem from an unresolved V gene, and the remainder is unexplained. That table supplies the V and J calls and clone size; D and trimming were determined from the DNA. Here the sample has under 200,000 clones; roughly four fifths occur a single time. 1.5% of the sample lies in the top ten.

On this clone itself: Its target antigen remains unknown. No quality values exist for individual bases; no much larger clone is one base distant.

Looking up the germline V gene (reference sequence) yields CDR1 MNHEY and CDR2 SMNVEV. The CDR3 starts with the cysteine, ends with the phenylalanine, and has 13 residues. Only CDR3 DNA remains: 39 bases, in frame from the first base. The junction shows trimming of 5 bases on V and 5 bases on J, plus 12 bases between the germline ends. The collaborating institutions used their own protocols to collect whole blood in K2EDTA tubes. For TCRbeta analysis, collaborators shipped samples in one of three forms: frozen whole blood, isolated PBMCs, or DNA extracted from either of those sample types. The chain couples TRBV27 to TRBJ1-1; perhaps TRBD1 is the D gene, with 5 bases matching. Input material: peripheral blood. The receptor was derived from a human donor in a cohort sampled during active COVID-19. The CDR3 here reads CASSPQGWTEAFF. Here is the DNA: TGTGCCAGCAGTCCGCAGGGCTGGACTGAAGCTTTCTTT.